A selection of T cell receptor beta chains follows, all from one sample in a study of post-analysis software for immune sequencing data. One entry per CDR3 protein results from TCRdb running MiXCR on the PCR reads. The sample lists 400,000 to 500,000 distinct CDR3 sequences; less than 40% were seen once. What was sequenced was blood. These receptors all come from a girl aged 2-10 years with multiple sclerosis. CDR3s include the opening cysteine and the closing phenylalanine or tryptophan. D genes are given only for firm matches. Not all rows give a size; the values are once, few, many and, for expanded clones, a class.

clone_size j_call v_call d_call cdr3_aa cdr3_nt
NA TRBJ2-7 TRBV7-2 TRBD2 CASSTSGRSSYEQYF TGTGCCAGCAGCACTAGCGGGAGAAGCTCCTACGAGCAGTACTTC
NA TRBJ1-2 TRBV20-1 NA CRARDGDYGYTF TGCAGGGCTAGAGATGGGGACTATGGCTACACCTTC
many TRBJ2-5 TRBV20-1 TRBD2 CSAPSSGQETQYF TGCAGTGCTCCCTCTAGCGGCCAAGAGACCCAGTACTTC
NA TRBJ2-7 TRBV5-5 NA CASSMDSAFSYEQYF TGTGCCAGCAGCATGGACAGCGCCTTCTCCTACGAGCAGTACTTC
medium-sized TRBJ2-7 TRBV29-1 TRBD2 CSASGSYEQYF TGCAGCGCTAGCGGCTCCTACGAGCAGTACTTC
once TRBJ1-4 TRBV4-1 TRBD1 CASSQHLQGKNEKLFF TGCGCCAGCAGCCAACACCTACAGGGGAAGAATGAAAAACTGTTTTTT
NA TRBJ2-3 TRBV6-4 TRBD1 CASSNTGGNTDTQYF TGTGCCAGCAGTAACACAGGGGGCAACACAGATACGCAGTATTTT
once TRBJ1-2 TRBV2 TRBD1 CASSQLLTGEGYTF TGTGCCAGCAGTCAATTACTGACAGGGGAGGGTTACACCTTC
NA TRBJ2-5 TRBV20-1 NA CSARDGGSETQYF TGCAGTGCTAGAGACGGGGGCAGCGAGACCCAGTACTTC
few TRBJ2-7 TRBV3-1 NA CASSKHTGNDEQYF TGTGCCAGCAGCAAACATACAGGGAACGACGAGCAGTACTTC
few TRBJ2-3 TRBV20-1 NA CSVPAPDTQYF TGCAGTGTCCCAGCCCCAGATACGCAGTATTTT
NA TRBJ2-6 TRBV28 NA CASSSLKGSSSGANVLTF TGTGCCAGCAGCTCCCTAAAGGGGTCCAGCTCTGGGGCCAACGTCCTGACTTTC
few TRBJ2-3 TRBV7-9 NA CASSFAVDTQYF TGTGCCAGCAGCTTTGCGGTAGATACGCAGTATTTT
NA TRBJ2-5 TRBV18 TRBD2 CASSPRSGLAAQETQYF TGTGCCAGCTCACCACGGTCGGGACTAGCGGCCCAAGAGACCCAGTACTTC
NA TRBJ2-1 TRBV28 NA CASSSRGAGYNEQFF TGTGCCAGCAGCTCCCGAGGGGCGGGCTACAATGAGCAGTTCTTC
once TRBJ1-4 TRBV27 NA CASSPDGSNEKLFF TGTGCCAGCAGTCCGGACGGATCAAATGAAAAACTGTTTTTT
NA TRBJ2-7 TRBV5-1 TRBD1 CASSLFNGRQGASEQYF TGCGCCAGCAGCTTGTTTAACGGGAGACAGGGGGCTAGCGAGCAGTACTTC
few TRBJ2-3 TRBV29-1 NA CSVLNRSTDTQYF TGCAGCGTTCTGAACCGCAGCACAGATACGCAGTATTTT
NA TRBJ1-5 TRBV12-3/TRBV12-4 NA CASSLRARRQGSNQPQHF TGTGCCAGCAGTTTAAGGGCCCGGCGGCAGGGTAGCAATCAGCCCCAGCATTTT
NA TRBJ2-1 TRBV6-5 NA CASTELAPDNEQFF TGTGCCAGCACCGAGTTAGCGCCCGACAATGAGCAGTTCTTC